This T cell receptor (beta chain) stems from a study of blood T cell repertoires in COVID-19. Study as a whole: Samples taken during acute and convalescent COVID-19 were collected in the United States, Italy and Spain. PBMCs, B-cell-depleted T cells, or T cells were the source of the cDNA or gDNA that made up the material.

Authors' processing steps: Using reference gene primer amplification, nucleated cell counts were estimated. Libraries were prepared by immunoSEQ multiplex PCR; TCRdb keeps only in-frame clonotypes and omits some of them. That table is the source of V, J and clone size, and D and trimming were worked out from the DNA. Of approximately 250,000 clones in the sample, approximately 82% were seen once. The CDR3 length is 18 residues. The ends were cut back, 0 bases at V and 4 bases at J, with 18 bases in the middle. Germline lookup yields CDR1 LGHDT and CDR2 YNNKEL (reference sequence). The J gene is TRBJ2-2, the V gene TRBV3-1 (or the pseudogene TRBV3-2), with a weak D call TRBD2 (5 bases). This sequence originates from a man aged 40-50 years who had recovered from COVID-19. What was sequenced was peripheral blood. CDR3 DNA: TGTGCCAGCAGCCAAGATAACTTGGCTAGCTGGGGCACCGGGGAGCTGTTTTTT. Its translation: CASSQDNLASWGTGELFF.